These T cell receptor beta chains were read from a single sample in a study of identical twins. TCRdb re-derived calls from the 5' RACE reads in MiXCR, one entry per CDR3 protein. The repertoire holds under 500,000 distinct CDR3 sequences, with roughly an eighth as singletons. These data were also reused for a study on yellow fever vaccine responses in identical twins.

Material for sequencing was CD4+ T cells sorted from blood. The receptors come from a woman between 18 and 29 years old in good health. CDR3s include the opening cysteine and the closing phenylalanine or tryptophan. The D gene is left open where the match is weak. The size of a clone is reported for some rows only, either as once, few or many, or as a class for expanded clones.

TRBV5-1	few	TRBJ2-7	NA	CASSLEADRYYEQYF	TGCGCCAGCAGCTTGGAAGCCGACAGATACTACGAGCAGTACTTC
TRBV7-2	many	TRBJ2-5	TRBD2	CASFLRTSGKETQYF	TGTGCCAGCTTCCTTCGGACTAGCGGTAAAGAGACCCAGTACTTC
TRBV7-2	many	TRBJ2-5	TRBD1	CASSLTGGVETQYF	TGTGCCAGCAGTTTAACAGGGGGCGTAGAGACCCAGTACTTC
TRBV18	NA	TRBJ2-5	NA	CASSPSRSQETQYF	TGTGCCAGCTCACCGTCGCGGAGTCAAGAGACCCAGTACTTC
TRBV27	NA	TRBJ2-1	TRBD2	CASSSASGKSAHNEQFF	TGTGCCAGCAGTTCGGCTAGCGGGAAGAGTGCTCATAATGAGCAGTTCTTC
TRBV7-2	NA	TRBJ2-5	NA	CASSPPLETQYF	TGTGCCAGCAGCCCGCCCTTGGAGACCCAGTACTTC
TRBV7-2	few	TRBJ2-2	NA	CASIAGRATGELFF	TGTGCCAGCATCGCCGGGCGAGCCACCGGGGAGCTGTTTTTT
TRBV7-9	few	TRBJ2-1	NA	CASSLGFGQQDNEQFF	TGTGCCAGCAGCTTAGGCTTTGGGCAGCAAGACAATGAGCAGTTCTTC
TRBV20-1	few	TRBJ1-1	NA	CSASETGGAFF	TGCAGTGCTAGTGAGACAGGTGGAGCTTTCTTT
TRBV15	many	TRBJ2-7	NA	CATSRAADYEQYF	TGTGCCACCAGCAGAGCGGCAGACTACGAGCAGTACTTC
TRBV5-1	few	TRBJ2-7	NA	CASSLERDYEQYF	TGCGCCAGCAGCTTGGAGAGAGACTACGAGCAGTACTTC
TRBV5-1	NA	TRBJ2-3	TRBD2	CASSSGLAGPPATQYF	TGCGCCAGCAGCTCTGGACTAGCGGGGCCCCCGGCTACGCAGTATTTT
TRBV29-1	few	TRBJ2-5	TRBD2	CSVKAGVGTQYF	TGCAGCGTGAAAGCGGGAGTTGGGACCCAGTACTTC
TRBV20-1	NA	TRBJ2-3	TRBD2	CSSGRLAGANTQYF	TGCAGTTCTGGGAGACTAGCGGGGGCCAATACGCAGTATTTT
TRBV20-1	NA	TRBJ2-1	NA	CSASRVTPYNEQFF	TGCAGTGCCTCCAGGGTCACGCCCTACAATGAGCAGTTCTTC
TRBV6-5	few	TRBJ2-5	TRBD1	CASSYSPGGTETQYF	TGTGCCAGCAGTTACTCACCAGGGGGTACTGAGACCCAGTACTTC
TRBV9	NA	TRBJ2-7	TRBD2	CASSVGLAGGEKLVYEQYF	TGTGCCAGCAGCGTGGGTCTAGCGGGAGGTGAGAAGCTAGTCTACGAGCAGTACTTC
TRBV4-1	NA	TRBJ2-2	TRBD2	CASSQAGSGGGELFF	TGCGCCAGCAGCCAAGCAGGCAGCGGGGGCGGGGAGCTGTTTTTT
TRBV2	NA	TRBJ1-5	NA	CASSNRINQPQHF	TGTGCCAGCAGTAACAGGATCAATCAGCCCCAGCATTTT
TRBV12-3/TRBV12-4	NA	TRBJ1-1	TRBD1	CASSLSRGLKAFF	TGTGCCAGCAGCCTGTCCAGGGGGCTGAAAGCTTTCTTT
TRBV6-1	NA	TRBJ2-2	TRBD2	CASKGLAGVMDTGELFF	TGTGCCAGCAAGGGACTAGCGGGAGTAATGGACACCGGGGAGCTGTTTTTT
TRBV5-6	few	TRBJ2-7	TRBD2	CASSLGTSDSYEQYF	TGTGCCAGCAGCTTGGGAACTAGCGACTCCTACGAGCAGTACTTC
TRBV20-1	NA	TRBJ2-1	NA	CSATRSNEQFF	TGCAGTGCTACTAGGAGCAATGAGCAGTTCTTC
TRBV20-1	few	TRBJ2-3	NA	CSASSNKKTPAQTDTQYF	TGCAGTGCTAGCAGCAACAAAAAGACTCCCGCACAAACAGATACGCAGTATTTT
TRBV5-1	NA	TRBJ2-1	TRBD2	CASSLLAGSDYNEQFF	TGCGCCAGCAGCTTGTTAGCGGGGAGCGACTACAATGAGCAGTTCTTC
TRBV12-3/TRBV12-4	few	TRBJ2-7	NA	CASSPSISYEQYF	TGTGCCAGCAGTCCCAGTATCTCCTACGAGCAGTACTTC
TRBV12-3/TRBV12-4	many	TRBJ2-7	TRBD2	CASSPGLAGDEQYF	TGTGCCAGCAGTCCAGGACTAGCGGGAGACGAGCAGTACTTC
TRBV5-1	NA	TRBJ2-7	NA	CASAPGLRPTGSYEQYF	TGCGCCAGCGCGCCGGGTCTCCGGCCGACAGGCTCCTACGAGCAGTACTTC
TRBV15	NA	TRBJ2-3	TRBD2	CATSPRAGATDTQYF	TGTGCCACCAGCCCCAGAGCGGGGGCCACAGATACGCAGTATTTT
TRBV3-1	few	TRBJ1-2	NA	CASSQDDRLWGYTF	TGTGCCAGCAGCCAAGATGATCGGTTGTGGGGCTACACCTTC
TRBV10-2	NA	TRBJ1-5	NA	CASTPVGNQPQHF	TGCGCCAGCACCCCGGTGGGGAATCAGCCCCAGCATTTT
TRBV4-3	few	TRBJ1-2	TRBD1	CASSQGDRGHGYTF	TGCGCCAGCAGCCAAGGTGACAGGGGGCATGGCTACACCTTC
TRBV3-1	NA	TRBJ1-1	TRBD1	CASSHSTGAKVAFF	TGTGCCAGCAGCCATTCGACAGGGGCAAAGGTCGCTTTCTTT
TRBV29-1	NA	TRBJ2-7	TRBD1	CSVLGDSYEQYF	TGCAGCGTTTTAGGGGACAGCTACGAGCAGTACTTC
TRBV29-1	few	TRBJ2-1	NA	CSVVGGLNSPNEQFF	TGCAGCGTTGTTGGCGGCCTAAACTCCCCCAATGAGCAGTTCTTC
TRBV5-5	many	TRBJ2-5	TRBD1	CASSSPTGGRETQYF	TGTGCCAGCAGCAGTCCGACAGGGGGCAGGGAGACCCAGTACTTC
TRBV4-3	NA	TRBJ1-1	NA	CASSQVRGETEAFF	TGCGCCAGCAGCCAAGTCAGGGGCGAGACTGAAGCTTTCTTT
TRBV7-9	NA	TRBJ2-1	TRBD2	CASSPGALAGGRNEQFF	TGTGCCAGCAGCCCCGGCGCGCTAGCGGGAGGTCGGAATGAGCAGTTCTTC
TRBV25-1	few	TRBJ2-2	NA	CASSSLSLDTGELFF	TGTGCCAGCAGTTCCCTTAGCCTCGACACCGGGGAGCTGTTTTTT
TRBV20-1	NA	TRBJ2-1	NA	CSARGGGESYNEQFF	TGCAGTGCTAGAGGTGGCGGAGAGAGCTACAATGAGCAGTTCTTC
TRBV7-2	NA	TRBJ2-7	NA	CASSFEGFSEQYF	TGTGCCAGCAGCTTCGAAGGGTTCTCCGAGCAGTACTTC
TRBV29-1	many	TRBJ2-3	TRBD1	CSVRAGGSDTQYF	TGCAGCGTGAGGGCAGGGGGCTCTGATACGCAGTATTTT
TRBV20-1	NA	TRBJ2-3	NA	CSASGRGGITDTQYF	TGCAGTGCCTCTGGAAGAGGCGGGATCACAGATACGCAGTATTTT
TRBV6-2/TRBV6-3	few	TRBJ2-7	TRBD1	CASSYSPTGTGWYEQYF	TGTGCCAGCAGTTACTCACCTACCGGGACAGGGTGGTACGAGCAGTACTTC
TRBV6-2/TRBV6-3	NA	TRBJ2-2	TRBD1	CASSYKTPGGFAGELFF	TGTGCCAGCAGTTACAAGACCCCAGGGGGTTTCGCCGGGGAGCTGTTTTTT
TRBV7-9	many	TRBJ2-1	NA	CASSLQNEQFF	TGTGCCAGCAGTCTCCAAAATGAGCAGTTCTTC
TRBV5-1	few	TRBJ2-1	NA	CASSVGGLVNNEQFF	TGCGCCAGCAGCGTGGGTGGGCTAGTAAATAATGAGCAGTTCTTC
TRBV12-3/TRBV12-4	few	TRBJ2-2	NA	CASRTVGAGELFF	TGTGCCAGCAGGACAGTAGGGGCCGGGGAGCTGTTTTTT
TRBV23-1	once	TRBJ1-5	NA	CASSQLSQGIFQPQHF	TGCGCCAGCAGTCAACTATCTCAGGGGATTTTTCAGCCCCAGCATTTT
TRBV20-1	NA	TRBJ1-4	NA	CSARSGPDEKLFF	TGCAGTGCTAGATCAGGGCCGGATGAAAAACTGTTTTTT
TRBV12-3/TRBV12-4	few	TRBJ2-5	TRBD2	CASSGTSLKETQYF	TGTGCCAGCAGTGGGACTAGCCTGAAAGAGACCCAGTACTTC